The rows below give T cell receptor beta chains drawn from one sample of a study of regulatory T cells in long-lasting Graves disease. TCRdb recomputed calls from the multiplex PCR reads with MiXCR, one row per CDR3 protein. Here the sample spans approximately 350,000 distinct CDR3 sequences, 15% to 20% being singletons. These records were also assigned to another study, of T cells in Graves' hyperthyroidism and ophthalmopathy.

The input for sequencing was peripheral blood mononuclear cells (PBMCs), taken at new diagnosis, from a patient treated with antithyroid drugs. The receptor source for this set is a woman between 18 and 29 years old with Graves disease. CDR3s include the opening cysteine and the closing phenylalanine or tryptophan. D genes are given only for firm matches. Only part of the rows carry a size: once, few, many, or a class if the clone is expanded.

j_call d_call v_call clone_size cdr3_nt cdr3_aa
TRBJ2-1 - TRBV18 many TGTGCCAGCTCGTCTCCCCGGACTCCCCCACGGAATGAGCAGTTCTTC CASSSPRTPPRNEQFF
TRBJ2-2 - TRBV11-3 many TGTGCCAGCAGTTCCCCTCCCGGGGAGCTGTTTTTT CASSSPPGELFF
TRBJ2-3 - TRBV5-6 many TGTGCCAGCAGCCTTAGTCAACAGACAGATACGCAGTATTTT CASSLSQQTDTQYF
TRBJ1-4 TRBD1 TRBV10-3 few TGTGCCATCAGTGAGCTACAGGGGGATGAAAAACTGTTTTTT CAISELQGDEKLFF
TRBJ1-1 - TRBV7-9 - TGTGCCAGCAGCATGGACGTTCCGAACACTGAAGCTTTCTTT CASSMDVPNTEAFF
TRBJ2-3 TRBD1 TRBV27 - TGTGCCAGCAGACAGGGGACAGATACGCAGTATTTT CASRQGTDTQYF
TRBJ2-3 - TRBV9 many TGTGCCAGCAGCGTAGGGGCAGGGTTTGGAGGGACAGATACGCAGTATTTT CASSVGAGFGGTDTQYF
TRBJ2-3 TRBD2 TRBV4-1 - TGCGCCAGCAGCCCCACCGGGGGGGTGGGGACAGATACGCAGTATTTT CASSPTGGVGTDTQYF
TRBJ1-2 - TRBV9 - TGTGCCAGCGGGGGGTCCTATGGCTACACCTTC CASGGSYGYTF
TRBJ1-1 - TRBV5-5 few TGTGCCAGCAGCTTGATTCCGGGGTGGACTGAAGCTTTCTTT CASSLIPGWTEAFF
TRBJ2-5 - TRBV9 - TGTGCCAGCAGCGTAGCTGGGGCTAGAGGTTCAGAGACCCAGTACTTC CASSVAGARGSETQYF
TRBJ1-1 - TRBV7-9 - TGTGCCAGCAGCCCCGGCGAGGGAGAGCCTGAAGCTTTCTTT CASSPGEGEPEAFF
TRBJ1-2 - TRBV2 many TGTGCCAGCAGTGATTGGGGACCGCAGGGCTCGGGCTACACCTTC CASSDWGPQGSGYTF
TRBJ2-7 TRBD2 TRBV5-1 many TGCGCCAGCAGTGCGGGAGGGACCTCCTACGAGCAGTACTTC CASSAGGTSYEQYF
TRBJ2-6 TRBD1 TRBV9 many TGTGCCAGCAGCGTGACAGGGAGTGGGGCCAACGTCCTGACTTTC CASSVTGSGANVLTF
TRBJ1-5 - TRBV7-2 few TGTGCCAGCAGCAAACTACAGGGAAGCAATCAGCCCCAGCATTTT CASSKLQGSNQPQHF
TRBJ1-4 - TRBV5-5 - TGTGCCAGCAGCTTGTCCCCTGAGGGCGGAAAACTGTTTTTT CASSLSPEGGKLFF
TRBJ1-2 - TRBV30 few TGTGCCTGGAGTTTACGGTCTAACTATGGCTACACCTTC CAWSLRSNYGYTF
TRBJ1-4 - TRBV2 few TGTGCCGGAAGAGAGGGCCCTGAAAAACTGTTTTTT CAGREGPEKLFF
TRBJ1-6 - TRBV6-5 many TGTGCCAGCAGTTACTCGGATAATTCACCCCTCCACTTT CASSYSDNSPLHF
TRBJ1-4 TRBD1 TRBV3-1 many TGTGCCAGCAGCCTTCTAACAGGGGAGGGTGAAAAACTGTTTTTT CASSLLTGEGEKLFF
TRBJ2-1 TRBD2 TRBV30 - TGTGCCTGGAGAGAGAGCGGGGGGCTTTACAATGAGCAGTTCTTC CAWRESGGLYNEQFF
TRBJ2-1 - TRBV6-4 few TGTGCCAGCAGTGACTCGAGCAGGAGCAATGAGCAGTTCTTC CASSDSSRSNEQFF
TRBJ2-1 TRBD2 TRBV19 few TGTGCCAGTAGTTGGGGCGGGAGCGGTTTTGACAATGAGCAGTTCTTC CASSWGGSGFDNEQFF
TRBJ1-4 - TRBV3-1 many TGTGCCAGCAGCGTTACTCGGAGGGAAAAACTGTTTTTT CASSVTRREKLFF
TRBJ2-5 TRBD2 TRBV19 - TGTGCCAGTAGTATCAGTCTAGCGGGAGTAGAGACCCAGTACTTC CASSISLAGVETQYF
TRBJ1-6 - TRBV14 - TGTGCCAGCAGCCTCCTTAAGGGGGGGAATTCACCCCTCCACTTT CASSLLKGGNSPLHF
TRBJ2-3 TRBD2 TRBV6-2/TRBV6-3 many TGTGCCAGCAGTGGTCAGCTTCCGGGACAGGTCACTAGCGGGATTTGGGTTAATGGAGATACGCAGTATTTT CASSGQLPGQVTSGIWVNGDTQYF
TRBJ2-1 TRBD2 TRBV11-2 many TGTGCCAGCAGCGCAAGAGGGACTAGCGGGAGGGCCAGTGAGCAGTTCTTC CASSARGTSGRASEQFF
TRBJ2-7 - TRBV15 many TGTGCCACCAGCAGAAACCCCGTAGCCTACGAGCAGTACTTC CATSRNPVAYEQYF
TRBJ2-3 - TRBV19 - TGTGCCAGTAGGAGTCGGGGGTTCACAGATACGCAGTATTTT CASRSRGFTDTQYF
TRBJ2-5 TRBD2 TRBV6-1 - TGTGCCAGCAGTCCACAGGGACTAGCGGGAGGGCCCCTGGAGACCCAGTACTTC CASSPQGLAGGPLETQYF
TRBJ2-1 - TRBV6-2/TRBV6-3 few TGTGCCAGCAGTTACTCTAGGACTGAGGATGAGCAGTTCTTC CASSYSRTEDEQFF
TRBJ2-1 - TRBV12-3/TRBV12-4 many TGTGCCAGCAGTATGCAGGGAAACAATGAGCAGTTCTTC CASSMQGNNEQFF
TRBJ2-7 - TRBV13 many TGTGCCAGCAGCTTATTCTCCGAGCAGTACTTC CASSLFSEQYF
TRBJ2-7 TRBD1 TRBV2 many TGTGCCAGCGACAGGGACGGGGTTTACGAGCAGTACTTC CASDRDGVYEQYF
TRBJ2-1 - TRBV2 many TGTGCCAGCAGTGGGGGGGCTTTGGGTGAGCAGTTCTTC CASSGGALGEQFF
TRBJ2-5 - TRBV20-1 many TGCAGTGCTCGAAAGCAGCGGGAGACCCAGTACTTC CSARKQRETQYF
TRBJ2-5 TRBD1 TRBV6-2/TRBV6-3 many TGTGCCAGCAGAGGACAGGGGCAAGAGACCCAGTACTTC CASRGQGQETQYF
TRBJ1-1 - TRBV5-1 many TGCGCCAGCAGCCAGAACCCGAACACTGAAGCTTTCTTT CASSQNPNTEAFF
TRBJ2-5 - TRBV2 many TGTGCCAGCAGCGACCCGGTAGGGGGGAAGGAGACCCAGTACTTC CASSDPVGGKETQYF
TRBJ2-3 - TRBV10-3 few TGTGCCATCAGTGATCCAGGCATGGGGCACACAGATACGCAGTATTTT CAISDPGMGHTDTQYF